This T cell receptor (beta chain) was sequenced during a study of shared clonotypes between healthy human individuals. The overall study: CD4 naive and CD4 memory each took three plates per donor, while CD8 naive took two and CD8 memory one.

This clone occurred once. The method was immunoSEQ multiplex PCR; TCRdb's version includes in-frame clones alone and lacks a portion of them. Of millions of clones listed, 85% to 95% were seen once; the top ten hold 1.7%. CD45RO-negative CD8 cells positively selected for CCR7 made up the naive population, which excluded terminally differentiated effector memory CD45RA+ cells. This TCR derives from a man younger than 35 in good health. Some clones in this sample may be carry-over from other donors' samples. The sequenced sample was naive CD8+ T cells from PBMCs.

The CDR3 is CASRPSPGDTQYF. Here the CDR3 DNA reads TGTGCCAGCCGGCCTAGCCCCGGAGATACGCAGTATTTT. The rearrangement joins TRBV6-1 to TRBJ2-3, with D perhaps TRBD2 (5 bases). The CDR3 is 13 residues long. Trimming removed 8 bases at V and 5 bases at J, with 14 bases between. The germline V gene encodes CDR1 MNHNS and CDR2 SASEGT.